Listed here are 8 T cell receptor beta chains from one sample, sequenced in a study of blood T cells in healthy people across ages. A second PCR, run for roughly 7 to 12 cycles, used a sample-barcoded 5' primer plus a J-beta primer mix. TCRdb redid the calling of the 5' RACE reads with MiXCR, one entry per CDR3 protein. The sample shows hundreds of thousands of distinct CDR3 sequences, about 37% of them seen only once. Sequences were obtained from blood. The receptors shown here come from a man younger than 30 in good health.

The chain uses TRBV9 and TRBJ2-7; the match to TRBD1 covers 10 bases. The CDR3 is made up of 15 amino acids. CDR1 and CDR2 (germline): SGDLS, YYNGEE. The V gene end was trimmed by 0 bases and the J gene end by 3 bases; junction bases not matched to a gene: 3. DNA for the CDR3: TGTGCCAGCAGCGTAGAGACAGGGGGCATCTACGAGCAGTACTTC. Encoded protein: CASSVETGGIYEQYF.

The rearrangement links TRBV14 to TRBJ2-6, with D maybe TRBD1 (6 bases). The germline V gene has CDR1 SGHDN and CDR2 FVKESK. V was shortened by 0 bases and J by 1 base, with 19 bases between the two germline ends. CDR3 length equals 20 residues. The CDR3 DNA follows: TGTGCCAGCAGCCAAGAACCGTTCTGGGACATGGTATCTGGGGCCAACGTCCTGACTTTC. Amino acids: CASSQEPFWDMVSGANVLTF. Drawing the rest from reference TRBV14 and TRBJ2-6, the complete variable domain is EAGVTQFPSHSVIEKGQTVTLRCDPISGHDNLYWYRRVMGKEIKFLLHFVKESKQDESGMPNNRFLAERTGGTYSTLKVQPAELEDSGVYFCASSQEPFWDMVSGANVLTFGAGSRLTVL.

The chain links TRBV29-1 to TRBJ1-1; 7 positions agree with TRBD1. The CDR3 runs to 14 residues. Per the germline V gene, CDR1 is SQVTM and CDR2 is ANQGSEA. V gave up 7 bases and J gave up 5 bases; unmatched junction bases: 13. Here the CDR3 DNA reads TGCAGCGCCGGGACAGCAGAAATGGGGACTGAAGCTTTCTTT. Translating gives CSAGTAEMGTEAFF.

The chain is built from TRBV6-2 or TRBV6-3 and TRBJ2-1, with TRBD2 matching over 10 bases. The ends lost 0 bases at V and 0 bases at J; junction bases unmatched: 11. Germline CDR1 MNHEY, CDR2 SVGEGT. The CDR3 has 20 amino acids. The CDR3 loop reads CASSYSMRTSGHASYNEQFF. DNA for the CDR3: TGTGCCAGCAGTTACTCGATGCGGACTAGCGGTCACGCCTCCTACAATGAGCAGTTCTTC.

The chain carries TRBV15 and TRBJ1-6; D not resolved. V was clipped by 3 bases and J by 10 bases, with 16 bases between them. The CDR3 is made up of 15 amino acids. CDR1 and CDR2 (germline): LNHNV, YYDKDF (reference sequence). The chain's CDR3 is CATSSPGILESPLHF. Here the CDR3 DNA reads TGTGCCACCAGCAGCCCGGGGATTTTGGAGTCACCCCTCCACTTT.

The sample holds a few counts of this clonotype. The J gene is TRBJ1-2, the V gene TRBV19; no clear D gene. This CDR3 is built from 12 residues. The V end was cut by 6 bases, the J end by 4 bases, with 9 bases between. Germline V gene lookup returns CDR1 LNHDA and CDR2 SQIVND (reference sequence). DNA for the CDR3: TGTGCCAGTAGAACAGCGATCTATGGCTACACCTTC. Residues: CASRTAIYGYTF.

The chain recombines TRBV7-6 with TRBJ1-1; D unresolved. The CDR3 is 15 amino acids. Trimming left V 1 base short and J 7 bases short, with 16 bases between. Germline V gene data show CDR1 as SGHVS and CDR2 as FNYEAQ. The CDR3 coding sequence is TGTGCCAGCAGCTTAGTCGCCGCAAGGAGGGATGAAGCTTTCTTT. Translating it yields CASSLVAARRDEAFF.

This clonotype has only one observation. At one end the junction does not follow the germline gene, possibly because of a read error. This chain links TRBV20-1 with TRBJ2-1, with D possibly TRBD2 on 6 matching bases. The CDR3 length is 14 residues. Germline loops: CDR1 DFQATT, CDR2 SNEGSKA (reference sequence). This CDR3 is CSARRDSSYNERFF. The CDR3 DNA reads TGCAGTGCTAGGCGGGATAGCTCCTACAATGAGCGGTTCTTC.